This record looks at one TCR beta chain sequence and its context. Germline CDR1 is MNHEY and CDR2 is SVGAGI. The V and J ends lost 5 bases and 3 bases, in that order; junction bases with no gene match: 7. This CDR3 is built from 15 residues. The method was immunoSEQ multiplex PCR; TCRdb's version includes in-frame clones alone and lacks a portion of them. The sample contains tens of thousands of clones, roughly 90% of which appear only once. These data come from a study of control samples from healthy donors and cancer patients. The V gene is TRBV6-5, the J gene TRBJ1-1; 9 nucleotides line up with TRBD1. The receptor was derived from a woman in her thirties or forties with head and neck cancer. What was sequenced was PBMCs. CDR3 region: CASSPQQGADTEAFF. In DNA, the CDR3 is TGTGCCAGCAGTCCACAACAGGGGGCGGACACTGAAGCTTTCTTT.